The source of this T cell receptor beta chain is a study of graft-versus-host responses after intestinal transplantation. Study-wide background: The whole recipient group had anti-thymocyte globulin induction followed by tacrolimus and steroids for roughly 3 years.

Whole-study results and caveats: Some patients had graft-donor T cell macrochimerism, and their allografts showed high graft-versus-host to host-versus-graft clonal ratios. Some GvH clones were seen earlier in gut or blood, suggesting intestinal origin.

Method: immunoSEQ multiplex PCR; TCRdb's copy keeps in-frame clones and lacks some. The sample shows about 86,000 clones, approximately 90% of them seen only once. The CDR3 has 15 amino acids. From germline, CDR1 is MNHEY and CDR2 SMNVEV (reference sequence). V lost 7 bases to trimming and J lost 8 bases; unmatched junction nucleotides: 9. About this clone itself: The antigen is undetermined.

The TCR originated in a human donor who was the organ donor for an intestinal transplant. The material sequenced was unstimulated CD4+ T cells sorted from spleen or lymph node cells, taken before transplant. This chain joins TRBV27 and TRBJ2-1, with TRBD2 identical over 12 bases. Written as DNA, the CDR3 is TGTGCCAGCAAAATACTAGCGGGAGGAAAGGATGAGCAGTTCTTC. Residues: CASKILAGGKDEQFF.